The 5 T cell receptor beta chains in this list originate from one sample, sequenced in a study. TCRdb reprocessed the 5' RACE reads via MiXCR and lists one record per CDR3 protein. Found here are over 30,000 distinct CDR3 sequences, approximately 30% of them singletons; the top ten hold around 3.5%. Sequenced: naive CD4+ T cells sorted from a lymph node. Noted subset: naive CD4+ T cells, CD4+CD45RA+CD25-. Receptor source: a female donor with breast cancer.

This clonotype was counted between two and nine times. The V call is TRBV27, the J call TRBJ1-1; D is possibly TRBD1 (5 bases). The length of the CDR3 is 11 residues. V lost 9 bases to trimming and J lost 7 bases, with 12 bases between them. Germline CDR1 reads MNHEY; CDR2 reads SMNVEV (reference sequence). CDR3 coding DNA: TGTGCCAGTGCAGCGGGGGTTGAAGCTTTCTTT. Translation gives CASAAGVEAFF.

Turning to this clonotype: A much larger clone sits a single nucleotide away, making a read error possible. CDR3 sequence reads: CASSWEVGEPQYF. The CDR3 DNA sequence: TGTGCCAGCAGCTGGGAGGTTGGGGAGCCCCAGTACTTC. The genes are TRBV5-5 and TRBJ2-5, with a weak D call TRBD2 (6 bases). The V and J ends lost 3 bases and 9 bases respectively, with 15 bases between them. Germline CDR1 is SGHKS and CDR2 is YYEKEE (reference sequence). The CDR3 contains 13 residues.

The rearrangement links TRBV28 to TRBJ1-5; 8 bases are shared with TRBD1. With V trimmed by 7 bases and J by 4 bases, 9 bases remained unmatched. Germline V gene sequence: CDR1 MDHEN, CDR2 SYDVKM. The CDR3 has 15 amino acids. This chain's CDR3 is CASISFRQGNQPQHF. The CDR3 nucleotides read TGTGCCAGCATTAGCTTCAGACAGGGGAATCAGCCCCAGCATTTT.

This clonotype has only a few counts. The chain recombines TRBV9 with TRBJ2-1; no reliable D call. The length of the CDR3 is 16 residues. Trimming left V 1 base short and J 2 bases short, with 13 bases between. CDR1 is SGDLS and CDR2 is YYNGEE in the germline V gene. The DNA for the CDR3 is TGTGCCAGCAGCGTATCTGGCCTAGGAACCTACAATGAGCAGTTCTTC. The encoded protein is CASSVSGLGTYNEQFF.

In its sample, this clonotype ranks as medium-sized. V is TRBV5-6 and J is TRBJ2-7; D not certain. The germline V gene encodes CDR1 SGHDT and CDR2 YYEEEE. Trimming took off 7 bases at V and 0 bases at J, with 14 bases between the two ends. CDR3 length: 14 amino acids. The CDR3 DNA reads TGTGCCAGCGGGCGCACACCTAGCTCCTACGAGCAGTACTTC. Translation: CASGRTPSSYEQYF.